This T cell receptor beta chain was documented in a study of early T cells in non-severe SARS-CoV-2 infection. At the level of the study: Sequencing targeted bulk RNA from unsorted whole blood, leaving chains unpaired.

Study results and limitations: Anti-spike CD8 specificities were favored by VDJdb matching, whose results missed private and CD4 specificities.

This CDR3 comprises 13 residues. Germline V gene lookup returns CDR1 SGHTA and CDR2 FQGNSA. V lost 10 bases, J lost 1 base, and 10 bases lay in between. At least ten counts were recorded for this clonotype. As yet, its antigen is unknown. Unique molecular identifiers tagged individual cDNA molecules. One entry per CDR3 protein results from TCRdb running MiXCR on the 5' RACE reads. The repertoire holds some 26,000 distinct CDR3 sequences, with approximately 4.4% as singletons. The genes are TRBV7-2 and TRBJ2-2; D gene ambiguous. This clonotype was obtained from an adult who was a healthcare worker with PCR-confirmed SARS-CoV-2 infection or an uninfected control (not recorded which). The sequencing sample was made of whole blood. The CDR3 DNA reads as TGTGCCACCGGATCAGGGAACACCGGGGAGCTGTTTTTT. Its translation is CATGSGNTGELFF. The full variable domain, in which reference TRBV7-2 and TRBJ2-2 provide the parts outside the CDR3, is GAGVSQSPSNKVTEKGKDVELRCDPISGHTALYWYRQSLGQGLEFLIYFQGNSAPDKSGLPSDRFSAERTGGSVSTLTIQRTQQEDSAVYLCATGSGNTGELFFGEGSRLTVL.